The 7 T cell receptor beta chains below were found in one sample sequenced in a study of resident and recirculating memory T cells in vitiligo. The table came from immunoSEQ multiplex PCR; TCRdb's copy has only in-frame clones and leaves some out. Of 39,000 or so clones in the sample, about nine tenths were seen once. Sequencing was carried out using blood. These receptors were obtained from a male donor with vitiligo.

The J gene is TRBJ2-7, the V gene TRBV7-3, with 11 positions matching TRBD2. V dropped 2 bases and J dropped 6; count of bases not matched to a gene: 12. Per the germline V gene, CDR1 is SGHTA and CDR2 is FQGTGA. The CDR3 runs to 17 residues. The CDR3 is CASSLAPTTSGGGEQYF. DNA of the CDR3: TGTGCCAGCAGCTTAGCACCCACCACTAGCGGGGGAGGCGAGCAGTACTTC.

The chain is built from TRBV15 and TRBJ1-1; 9 bases map to TRBD1. Per germline, CDR1 LNHNV and CDR2 YYDKDF (reference sequence). The CDR3 runs 18 residues. Germline trimming cut 1 base from V and 0 bases from J; bases unmatched to any gene: 9. The CDR3 spells CATSRGLETGGVNTEAFF. CDR3 nucleotide sequence: TGTGCCACCAGCAGAGGACTGGAGACAGGGGGAGTGAACACTGAAGCTTTCTTT.

This rearrangement joins TRBV7-2 to TRBJ1-1; no firm D call. Between the trimmed V and J ends, which lost 5 bases and 1 base, there was a span of 14 bases. Germline lookup yields CDR1 SGHTA and CDR2 FQGNSA. There are 15 residues in the CDR3. CDR3 in amino acids: CASSRMGSSNTEAFF. The CDR3 DNA sequence: TGTGCCAGCAGCCGTATGGGCTCATCGAACACTGAAGCTTTCTTT.

The J gene is TRBJ2-3, the V gene TRBV4-2; tentative D call: TRBD2 (7 bases). The CDR3 has 17 amino acids. With 4 bases removed from V and 5 bases from J, the gap between germline ends came to 22 bases. Germline V lookup: CDR1 LGHNA, CDR2 YNFKEQ. CDR3 sequence reads: CASSRSHRGGAGDTQYF. The CDR3 coding sequence is TGTGCCAGCAGCCGGAGCCATCGCGGGGGCGCGGGAGATACGCAGTATTTT.

The chain recombines TRBV5-4 with TRBJ1-1, with 7 nucleotides matching TRBD1. CDR1 and CDR2 (germline): SGHNT, YYREEE (reference sequence). V was pared by 1 base and J by 11 bases, with 8 bases of the junction left unmatched. The CDR3 covers 13 residues. The DNA for the CDR3 is TGTGCCAGCAGCTTGACGGGGGAACAGGGGGCTTTCTTT. Translation gives CASSLTGEQGAFF.

J is TRBJ1-1 and V is TRBV27; D possibly corresponds to TRBD1 (6 bases). Trimming took 6 bases from V and 3 from J, leaving 11 bases between them. From germline, CDR1 is MNHEY and CDR2 SMNVEV (reference sequence). CDR3 length: 13 residues. The CDR3 is CASRKNRDTEAFF. CDR3 sequence (DNA): TGTGCCAGCAGGAAAAACAGGGACACTGAAGCTTTCTTT.

J is TRBJ1-6 and V is TRBV5-5; 7 bases align to TRBD1. The V gene's germline CDR1 is SGHKS and CDR2 YYEKEE (reference sequence). The CDR3 extends over 15 amino acids. V shed 4 bases and J 10 bases; nucleotides not matched to a gene: 11. The CDR3 spells CASSLLQGIGSPLHF. Written as DNA, the CDR3 is TGTGCCAGCAGCCTACTACAGGGGATTGGGTCACCCCTCCACTTT. Using reference TRBV5-5 and TRBJ1-6 for the parts outside the CDR3, the full variable domain is DAGVTQSPTHLIKTRGQQVTLRCSPISGHKSVSWYQQVLGQGPQFIFQYYEKEERGRGNFPDRFSARQFPNYSSELNVNALLLGDSALYLCASSLLQGIGSPLHFGNGTRLTVT.